The 12 T cell receptor beta chains below come from one sample, sequenced in a study of identical twins. MiXCR, applied by TCRdb to the 5' RACE reads, yields one record per CDR3 protein. The sample yields hundreds of thousands of distinct CDR3 sequences, less than 10% seen once. A further study also used this sample, focusing on yellow fever vaccine responses in identical twins.

The specimen sequenced was PBMCs. The receptors were gathered from a woman under 30 in good health.

The chain is built from TRBV7-2 and TRBJ2-1; TRBD2 agrees at 12 bases. The CDR3 spans 15 residues. Germline values: CDR1 SGHTA, CDR2 FQGNSA. Trimming at V came to 5 bases and at J to 4 bases, leaving 3 bases not matched to a gene. CDR3 in amino acids: CASSPSGRGYNEQFF. The CDR3 DNA is TGTGCCAGCAGCCCTAGCGGGAGGGGTTACAATGAGCAGTTCTTC.

This clonotype appeared many times. The chain joins TRBV12-3 or TRBV12-4 to TRBJ1-5; 8 nucleotides line up with TRBD1. V trimming: 2 bases; J trimming: 6 bases; junction bases outside the gene matches: 6. CDR3 length: 15 amino acids. The CDR3 nucleotides read TGTGCCAGCAGTTTACAGCAGGGGGCGATTCAGCCCCAGCATTTT. Amino acids: CASSLQQGAIQPQHF.

The V and J genes are TRBV9 and TRBJ1-1; weak D call: TRBD1 (6 bases). The CDR3 spans 14 residues. CDR1 is SGDLS and CDR2 is YYNGEE in the germline V gene. Trimming shortened V by 6 bases and J by 2 bases, and 14 bases separated the two germline ends. CDR3 nucleotides: TGTGCCAGCACATCTACAGGGAGTAACACTGAAGCTTTCTTT. It translates to CASTSTGSNTEAFF. Looking up the rest from reference TRBV9 and TRBJ1-1 gives the full variable domain: DSGVTQTPKHLITATGQRVTLRCSPRSGDLSVYWYQQSLDQGLQFLIQYYNGEERAKGNILERFSAQQFPDLHSELNLSSLELGDSALYFCASTSTGSNTEAFFGQGTRLTVV.

Notes on this clonotype: This could be a read error, since a much larger clone is one nucleotide away. The chain combines TRBV3-1 with TRBJ2-2; 8 bases are a match to TRBD1. This CDR3 spans 16 amino acids. Germline assignment: CDR1 LGHDT and CDR2 YNNKEL (reference sequence). The CDR3 is CASSQARGRSTGEMFF. The CDR3 nucleotides are TGTGCCAGCAGCCAAGCCAGGGGGCGAAGTACCGGGGAGATGTTTTTT.

The chain recombines TRBV12-3 or TRBV12-4 with TRBJ2-3; TRBD2 matches 9 bases. J lost 5 bases, V lost 8 bases, and 11 bases had no gene match. The CDR3 sequence is 15 residues long. This CDR3 reads CASPETSGLKDTQYF. The CDR3, as DNA: TGTGCCAGCCCCGAGACTAGCGGCTTGAAAGATACGCAGTATTTT.

This clonotype appeared a few times. The rearrangement joins TRBV10-2 to TRBJ1-6; D gene uncertain. Germline V gene data show CDR1 as WSHSY and CDR2 as SAAADI. The CDR3 loop spans 12 amino acids. The V gene lost 2 bases and the J gene lost 10 bases, with 6 bases spanning the gap. The CDR3 sequence: CASSEGGSPLHF. The DNA for the CDR3 is TGCGCCAGCAGTGAGGGAGGGTCACCCCTCCACTTT.

This clonotype was recorded at least ten times. This sequence joins TRBV6-5 and TRBJ2-3, with D possibly matching TRBD1 (5 bases). Between the trimmed V and J ends, which lost 0 bases and 4 bases, there was a span of 8 bases. CDR3 length: 14 amino acids. Germline V gene sequence: CDR1 MNHEY, CDR2 SVGAGI. CDR3 coding DNA: TGTGCCAGCAGTTACTCGGCCAGGGCAGATACGCAGTATTTT. Its translation: CASSYSARADTQYF.

V is TRBV6-4 and J is TRBJ2-3; the D gene is possibly TRBD2 (6 bases). The germline CDR1 and CDR2 sequences are MRHNA and SNTAGT. This CDR3 is 15 amino acids long. Trimming stripped 2 bases from V and 0 bases from J, with 9 bases between. The CDR3 DNA reads as TGTGCCAGCAGTGACGCGGGACTTAGCACAGATACGCAGTATTTT. This translates into CASSDAGLSTDTQYF.

The CDR3: CASRLGSPLHF. In DNA form, the CDR3 reads TGTGCCAGCAGGCTAGGGTCACCCCTCCACTTT. This chain uses TRBV12-3 or TRBV12-4 with TRBJ1-6; no firm D call. Trimming stripped 6 bases from V and 10 bases from J, with 7 bases between. The CDR3 runs 11 residues.

This clonotype was found a few times. The chain is built from TRBV4-3 and TRBJ1-1, with D unclear. Per the germline V gene, CDR1 is LGHNA and CDR2 is YSLEER. The CDR3 length is 16 residues. Trimming left V 8 bases short and J 0 bases short, with 19 bases between. The CDR3 protein is CASSSTRGSMNTEAFF. The CDR3 nucleotides read TGCGCCAGCTCAAGCACACGTGGCTCTATGAACACTGAAGCTTTCTTT.

The sample holds a few counts of this clonotype. This chain joins TRBV27 and TRBJ2-1; 10 nucleotides agree with TRBD2. This CDR3 is built from 15 residues. Germline trimming cut 4 bases from V and 5 bases from J; bases unmatched to any gene: 5. Germline assignment: CDR1 MNHEY and CDR2 SMNVEV (reference sequence). The CDR3 sequence is CASSWEGLANNEQFF. DNA of the CDR3: TGTGCCAGCAGTTGGGAGGGACTAGCGAACAATGAGCAGTTCTTC.

V gene TRBV11-1 combines with J gene TRBJ1-2; 10 bases map to TRBD1. V gave up 1 base and J gave up 1 base; unmatched junction bases: 9. CDR1 and CDR2 (germline): SGHAT, FQDESV (reference sequence). The CDR3 contains 18 residues. CDR3 in amino acids: CASSLVLTGTGDNYGYTF. The CDR3 coding sequence is TGTGCCAGCAGCTTAGTGTTGACCGGGACAGGGGATAACTATGGCTACACCTTC.